These 6 T cell receptor beta chains were sequenced from one sample in a study of T cell repertoires in cytomegalovirus infection. The antigens for these receptors are not known. MiXCR, run by TCRdb on the reads, gives a single entry per CDR3 protein. The repertoire holds fewer than 650,000 distinct CDR3 sequences, over 35% seen once, with 48% in the top ten. The source was cultured PBMCs, collected from culture after CMV antigen stimulation. These receptors originate from a human donor in good health (CMV status not recorded). Some clones in this sample may be carry-over from other donors' samples.

This clonotype was recorded once. The rearrangement joins TRBV7-8 to TRBJ1-5; D is ambiguous. CDR3 size: 12 residues. V was shortened by 5 bases and J by 4 bases, with 6 bases between the two germline ends. Germline-derived CDR1 and CDR2 are SGHVS and FQNEAQ. The CDR3, as DNA: TGTGCCAGCAGCGAGCCTAATCAGCCCCAGCATTTT. Protein sequence: CASSEPNQPQHF.

This clonotype was counted a single time. This sequence joins TRBV7-2 and TRBJ2-7; 10 bases fit TRBD2. CDR1 is SGHTA and CDR2 is FQGNSA in the germline V gene. V shed 0 bases and J 5 bases; nucleotides not matched to a gene: 4. There are 15 residues in the CDR3. The CDR3 DNA is TGTGCCAGCAGCTTAGCGAGCGGGGGGGCCCACGAGCAGTACTTC. This encodes CASSLASGGAHEQYF.

This clonotype was found a few times. The rearrangement links TRBV7-6 to TRBJ2-1; D is unclear. CDR1 and CDR2 from the germline V gene are SGHVS and FNYEAQ. The CDR3 is made up of 15 amino acids. Trimming left V 5 bases short and J 0 bases short, with 11 bases between. CDR3 amino acids: CASSTRTDSYNEQFF. The CDR3 DNA reads as TGTGCCAGCAGCACCAGGACGGACTCCTACAATGAGCAGTTCTTC.

CDR3 sequence: CASSLRAGKNEQYF. In DNA form, the CDR3 reads TGTGCCAGCAGCTTAAGGGCAGGGAAAAACGAGCAGTACTTC. The rearrangement links TRBV7-2 to TRBJ2-7; possibly TRBD1 for D (5 bases). The ends were cut back, 2 bases at V and 5 bases at J, with 13 bases in the middle. Germline V CDR1 and CDR2: SGHTA, FQGNSA. CDR3 size: 14 residues. Looking up the rest from reference TRBV7-2 and TRBJ2-7 gives the full variable domain: GAGVSQSPSNKVTEKGKDVELRCDPISGHTALYWYRQSLGQGLEFLIYFQGNSAPDKSGLPSDRFSAERTGGSVSTLTIQRTQQEDSAVYLCASSLRAGKNEQYFGPGTRLTVT.

This sequence joins TRBV7-2 and TRBJ1-3; a possible D gene is TRBD1 (5 bases). The CDR3 covers 14 residues. V was trimmed by 6 bases and J by 2 bases, leaving 11 bases between them. From germline, CDR1 is SGHTA and CDR2 FQGNSA. DNA for the CDR3: TGTGCCAGCAGTCGGCAGGGAACTGGAAACACCATATATTTT. Amino acid sequence: CASSRQGTGNTIYF.

CDR3 loop: CASSPSDRVRRSGNEQFF. The CDR3 DNA sequence: TGTGCCAGCAGTCCCTCCGACAGGGTAAGAAGGTCCGGCAATGAGCAGTTCTTC. V gene TRBV6-2 or TRBV6-3 combines with J gene TRBJ2-1, with 7 nucleotides matching TRBD1. V trimming: 5 bases; J trimming: 6 bases; junction bases outside the gene matches: 19. CDR1 and CDR2 from the germline V gene are MNHEY and SVGEGT. The CDR3 is 18 residues long.